This is a list of T cell receptor beta chains from one sample in a study of blood T cell repertoires in COVID-19. Libraries were prepared by immunoSEQ multiplex PCR; TCRdb keeps only in-frame clonotypes and omits some of them. The sample lists under 150,000 clones, roughly 80% occurring once. The material sequenced was PBMCs or T cells enriched from blood (not recorded which). All receptors derive from a man aged 25-40 years who had recovered from COVID-19. Both conserved end residues are part of each CDR3. The D gene is left open where the match is weak.

TRBV9	TRBJ2-2	TRBD1	CASSGRQGAGELFF
TRBV28	TRBJ2-7	TRBD1	CASSTGGMDVEQYF
TRBV7-9	TRBJ1-2	TRBD1	CASSAPDRGNSNYGYTF
TRBV12-5	TRBJ1-2	-	CASGPDYTIYYGYTF
TRBV25-1	TRBJ2-3	-	CASSDGHPSTDTQYF
TRBV5-5	TRBJ1-1	-	CASSLGLTNTEAFF
TRBV7-6	TRBJ1-1	TRBD1	CASSLAVGQGTEAFF
TRBV7-9	TRBJ2-4	TRBD2	CASSSPPSGSDIQYF
TRBV6-2/TRBV6-3	TRBJ2-7	-	CASSTRRTYEQYF
TRBV27	TRBJ1-5	-	CASSSSPSQPQHF
TRBV19	TRBJ1-6	TRBD1	CAAAPQGYGSPLHF
TRBV5-1	TRBJ1-1	TRBD1	CASSRGDRGGTEAFF
TRBV14	TRBJ2-1	-	CASSLMAANEQFF
TRBV18	TRBJ2-7	-	CASSPASSYEQYF
TRBV5-1	TRBJ2-1	TRBD2	CASSLAVAGASDEQFF
TRBV19	TRBJ2-3	TRBD1	CASSSRGTGGDTQYF
TRBV29-1	TRBJ1-1	-	CSVEGSMNTEAFF
TRBV3-1/TRBV3-2	TRBJ2-4	-	CASSQVGTLAKNIQYF
TRBV7-9	TRBJ1-1	TRBD1	CASSSGTGGAEAFF
TRBV6-1	TRBJ2-7	TRBD1	CASSESVRGGAPPYEQYF
TRBV7-2	TRBJ2-3	-	CASSSPRASALTDTQYF
TRBV29-1	TRBJ1-3	-	CSVESGAGNTIYF
TRBV27	TRBJ1-1	-	CASSLRRGTEAFF
TRBV4-1	TRBJ1-1	-	CASSQEVRAEAFF
TRBV7-8	TRBJ1-2	-	CASGGIYGYTF
TRBV18	TRBJ1-2	-	CASSPPGRVYGYTF
TRBV7-2	TRBJ2-7	-	CASSFSGPRAYEQYF
TRBV11-3	TRBJ2-2	-	CASSPRGRADTGELFF
TRBV6-1	TRBJ1-1	TRBD1	CASSESRDRATEAFF
TRBV30	TRBJ2-7	TRBD2	CAWSVRPSGRQVAYEQYF
TRBV28	TRBJ2-6	TRBD2	CASSYTGGSGANVLTF
TRBV29-1	TRBJ2-2	-	CSAGEGVGGELFF
TRBV7-6	TRBJ2-2	TRBD1	CASSLTIRTGGNGELFF
TRBV9	TRBJ2-3	TRBD2	CASSVGGRGSTDTQYF
TRBV6-5	TRBJ2-5	-	CASFNRELETQYF
TRBV7-8	TRBJ1-6	TRBD1	CASSLGRTGQNSPLHF
TRBV2	TRBJ1-1	TRBD1	CASIFAGGGTEAFF
TRBV2	TRBJ1-3	-	CASSEGSYRSGNTIYF
TRBV18	TRBJ2-5	-	CASSLEGDQYF
TRBV28	TRBJ1-6	-	CASSISGTGDSPLHF
TRBV19	TRBJ2-1	TRBD2	CASSSGLAGQGEQFF
TRBV28	TRBJ1-6	TRBD1	CASFGQGVYSPLHF
TRBV28	TRBJ2-6	TRBD1	CASIPGQGFLANVLTF
TRBV7-9	TRBJ1-1	TRBD1	CASSLTRGRAFF
TRBV4-1	TRBJ1-5	-	CASSQEPRVGQPQHF